This T cell receptor beta chain was found in a study of graft-versus-host responses after intestinal transplantation. Study results and limitations: Peak GvH clone levels in circulation were associated with early post-transplant HvG declines.

V lost 1 base and J lost 11, with 21 bases in between. CDR1 is SGHRS, CDR2 YFSETQ, per germline. This CDR3 spans 15 amino acids. The assay was immunoSEQ multiplex PCR, and TCRdb's table has in-frame clones only and misses some. The table has 85,000 to 90,000 clones, 75% to 95% seen once; the top ten hold around 0.37%. On this clone: Its specificity is unknown.

The sample was unstimulated CD4+ T cells sorted from spleen or lymph node cells, taken before transplant. The source is a human donor who was the organ donor for an intestinal transplant. J is TRBJ1-1 and V is TRBV5-1; D may be TRBD1 (5 bases). CDR3 sequence (DNA): TGCGCCAGCAGCTTGACGGTTCCGGCAGGGCGGTACGCTTTCTTT. Amino acids: CASSLTVPAGRYAFF.